Below are 19 T cell receptor beta chains sequenced from a single sample in a study of T cell responses to AZD1222 COVID-19 vaccine. Sequenced by immunoSEQ multiplex PCR; TCRdb stores in-frame clones only, minus some. This table has 85,000 to 95,000 clones, approximately 89% appearing once. Sequences were derived from peripheral blood, sampled 28 days after the second AZD1222 dose. The receptor set was obtained from an adult who received the AZD1222 COVID-19 vaccine.

The chain recombines TRBV5-1 with TRBJ1-2; D is ambiguous. The CDR3 is made up of 14 amino acids. Between the trimmed V and J ends, which lost 0 bases and 4 bases, there was a span of 10 bases. CDR1 SGHRS and CDR2 YFSETQ come from the germline V gene. The DNA for the CDR3 is TGCGCCAGCAGCTTGGAGCTGGGCCCCTATGGCTACACCTTC. As protein: CASSLELGPYGYTF.

This chain connects TRBV19 to TRBJ2-7; possible D gene TRBD2, 5 bases. The CDR3 is made up of 14 amino acids. V lost 4 bases and J 1 base, leaving 11 bases between the germline ends. The germline CDR1 and CDR2 sequences are LNHDA and SQIVND (reference sequence). This CDR3 is CASSNFRDSYEQYF. The CDR3 DNA sequence: TGTGCCAGTAGTAACTTTCGGGATTCCTACGAGCAGTACTTC.

The rearrangement links TRBV7-9 to TRBJ2-6, with D tentatively TRBD2 (6 bases). CDR3 length: 15 residues. V was pared by 4 bases and J by 2 bases, with 9 bases between. Germline CDR1 reads SEHNR; CDR2 reads FQNEAQ (reference sequence). CDR3 in DNA: TGTGCCAGCAGCTCGGGAGTAGCTGGGGCCAACGTCCTGACTTTC. It specifies CASSSGVAGANVLTF.

CDR3 bases: TGTGCCAGCAGCCCAGCGGGTAGCGGGGTCACAGATACGCAGTATTTT. Protein sequence: CASSPAGSGVTDTQYF. This chain links TRBV7-3 with TRBJ2-3, with 8 bases matching TRBD2. This CDR3 has 16 amino acids. Germline assignment: CDR1 SGHTA and CDR2 FQGTGA. Unmatched junction bases numbered 9, after V lost 5 bases and J lost 2 bases.

The genes are TRBV4-3 and TRBJ1-1; unclear D gene. CDR3 length: 18 residues. The V end lost 4 bases, the J end lost 6 bases, and 27 bases lay between the germline ends. From germline, CDR1 is LGHNA and CDR2 YSLEER. The CDR3 sequence: CASSLRHSGFGFPSEAFF. The CDR3 region has the DNA TGCGCCAGCAGCCTACGGCATTCCGGGTTCGGGTTTCCATCTGAAGCTTTCTTT.

The chain combines TRBV7-3 with TRBJ2-1, with 7 bases identical to TRBD2. This CDR3 has 15 amino acids. Germline-derived CDR1 and CDR2 are SGHTA and FQGTGA. J lost 4 bases, V lost 5 bases, and 8 bases had no gene match. CDR3 sequence: CASSPLTGGYNEQFF. The CDR3 DNA is TGTGCCAGCAGCCCTCTGACGGGGGGATACAATGAGCAGTTCTTC.

The sample holds a few counts of this clone. This chain connects TRBV24-1 to TRBJ2-7, with unresolved D. CDR1 is KGHDR and CDR2 is SFDVKD in the germline V gene. The CDR3 consists of 11 residues. Trimming removed 4 bases at V and 7 bases at J, with 7 bases between. The CDR3 sequence: CATSEYGEQYF. As DNA, the CDR3 is TGTGCCACCAGTGAGTATGGAGAGCAGTACTTC.

This sequence joins TRBV5-1 and TRBJ1-1; TRBD1 matches at 8 bases. The CDR3 runs 16 residues. Per the germline V gene, CDR1 is SGHRS and CDR2 is YFSETQ. Trimming removed 3 bases from V and 0 bases from J; junction bases left unmatched: 7. In DNA form, the CDR3 reads TGCGCCAGCAGCTACGGACAGGGAAGGGTGAACACTGAAGCTTTCTTT. This gives the protein CASSYGQGRVNTEAFF. The complete variable domain, with remaining parts taken from reference TRBV5-1 and TRBJ1-1, reads KAGVTQTPRYLIKTRGQQVTLSCSPISGHRSVSWYQQTPGQGLQFLFEYFSETQRNKGNFPGRFSGRQFSNSRSEMNVSTLELGDSALYLCASSYGQGRVNTEAFFGQGTRLTVV.

This chain links TRBV6-6 with TRBJ1-4, with 8 bases identical to TRBD1. The CDR3 is made up of 14 amino acids. Trimming cost V 4 bases and J 11 bases; bases outside gene matches: 9. Germline CDR1 and CDR2: MNHNY and SVGAGI (reference sequence). The CDR3 region has the DNA TGTGCCAGCAGTTCCGGACAGGGCATACCGAAACTGTTTTTT. Its protein product is CASSSGQGIPKLFF.

In this sample, this clone turned up a few times. J is TRBJ1-2 and V is TRBV3-1 (or the pseudogene TRBV3-2); no clear D gene. The CDR3 has 16 amino acids. V shed 1 base and J shed 2 bases, with 14 bases lying between them. Germline V gene sequence: CDR1 LGHDT, CDR2 YNNKEL (reference sequence). DNA of the CDR3: TGTGCCAGCAGCCAAGGGTCACCCCTCGGGAACTATGGCTACACCTTC. Protein: CASSQGSPLGNYGYTF.

This clone came up once. V and J are TRBV11-2 and TRBJ2-3, with TRBD2 matching over 9 bases. The CDR3 has 17 residues. Trimming took 5 bases from V and 3 from J; bases not matched to a gene: 12. Germline CDR1 reads SGHAT; CDR2 reads FQNNGV. Here the CDR3 DNA reads TGTGCCAGCAGCACCGAGGGGGGACTAGCTCGGACAGATACGCAGTATTTT. Translated: CASSTEGGLARTDTQYF.

The chain joins TRBV5-1 to TRBJ1-2; 12 nucleotides align to TRBD1. Germline CDR1 is SGHRS and CDR2 is YFSETQ. V was clipped by 4 bases and J by 7 bases; unmatched bases: 8. The CDR3 contains 15 residues. The CDR3 sequence is CASSPEGTGGLGYTF. In DNA form, the CDR3 reads TGCGCCAGCAGCCCCGAAGGGACAGGGGGCCTTGGCTACACCTTC.

V gene TRBV5-6 combines with J gene TRBJ2-3, with 8 bases matching TRBD2. Germline trimming cut 3 bases from V and 4 bases from J; bases unmatched to any gene: 7. There are 15 residues in the CDR3. Germline CDR1 and CDR2: SGHDT and YYEEEE. This CDR3 reads CASSSRGGSADTQYF. The CDR3 nucleotides read TGTGCCAGCAGCTCCCGGGGGGGTTCTGCAGATACGCAGTATTTT.

V usage is TRBV7-3 and J usage is TRBJ2-7; tentative D call: TRBD2 (6 bases). The CDR3 totals 16 residues. Germline V lookup: CDR1 SGHTA, CDR2 FQGTGA. V lost 0 bases to trimming and J lost 4 bases, with 16 bases between them. CDR3 sequence reads: CASSLTPPGLMYEQYF. The DNA of the CDR3 is TGTGCCAGCAGCTTAACTCCCCCGGGACTGATGTACGAGCAGTACTTC.

This clone was observed a few times. This sequence joins TRBV5-6 and TRBJ2-7, with 10 nucleotides matching TRBD1. With V trimmed by 0 bases and J by 7 bases, 4 bases remained unmatched. CDR3 size: 14 residues. Germline CDR1 SGHDT, CDR2 YYEEEE. The CDR3, as DNA: TGTGCCAGCAGCTTGGGACAGGGGGCTCGGGAGCAGTACTTC. Translated, it gives CASSLGQGAREQYF.

V is TRBV30 and J is TRBJ1-5; 9 nucleotides match TRBD1. From germline, CDR1 is GTSNPN and CDR2 SVGIG (reference sequence). The CDR3 runs to 15 residues. Germline trimming cut 0 bases from V and 6 bases from J; bases unmatched to any gene: 6. This CDR3 reads CAWSVTGGFIQPQHF. As DNA, the CDR3 is TGTGCCTGGAGTGTAACAGGGGGCTTTATTCAGCCCCAGCATTTT. The full variable domain, its missing parts supplied by reference TRBV30 and TRBJ1-5, is SQTIHQWPATLVQPVGSPLSLECTVEGTSNPNLYWYRQAAGRGLQLLFYSVGIGQISSEVPQNLSASRPQDRQFILSSKKLLLSDSGFYLCAWSVTGGFIQPQHFGDGTRLSIL.

The gene calls are TRBV29-1 and TRBJ1-5; the D is unclear. From germline, CDR1 is SQVTM and CDR2 ANQGSEA. The CDR3 is made up of 13 amino acids. This CDR3 reads CGDWRPRNQPQHF. CDR3 sequence (DNA): TGCGGCGATTGGAGGCCCCGCAATCAGCCCCAGCATTTT.

This rearrangement joins TRBV4-1 to TRBJ1-1; D not certain. The CDR3 extends over 14 amino acids. Trimming took 5 bases from V and 1 from J, leaving 11 bases between them. From germline, CDR1 is MGHRA and CDR2 YSYEKL. CDR3 coding DNA: TGCGCCAGCAGCTACGGATCCAAGAACACTGAAGCTTTCTTT. Amino acid sequence: CASSYGSKNTEAFF.

In DNA form, the CDR3 reads TGCGCCAGCAGCCAAGCTTGGGACAATAACTATGGCTACACCTTC. This encodes CASSQAWDNNYGYTF. This chain joins TRBV4-1 and TRBJ1-2, with D possibly being TRBD1 (6 bases). There are 15 residues in the CDR3. V lost 1 base and J 1 base, leaving 10 bases between the germline ends. The V gene's germline CDR1 is MGHRA and CDR2 YSYEKL.